Reported below is one T cell receptor beta chain. CDR1 and CDR2 (germline): SGHKS, YYEKEE (reference sequence). Trimming cost V 1 base and J 4 bases, with 8 bases left between them. This CDR3 contains 13 residues. Data came from immunoSEQ multiplex PCR; TCRdb stores just in-frame clones and leaves some out. Of about 250,000 clones detected, approximately 83% appear once; the ten largest clones hold around 25%. This specimen comes from a study of blood T cell repertoires in COVID-19. Across the study: Donors in the United States, Italy and Spain gave samples during acute or convalescent COVID-19.

The chain uses TRBV5-5 and TRBJ1-1; D is unresolved. This TCR derives from a man aged 40-50 years with acute or convalescent COVID-19. The sequencing input was peripheral blood. As DNA, the CDR3 is TGTGCCAGCAGCTTGTCCAGGCCCACTGAAGCTTTCTTT. Residues: CASSLSRPTEAFF.